The 25 T cell receptor beta chains below come from one sample, sequenced in a study of blood T cell repertoires in COVID-19. This table comes from immunoSEQ multiplex PCR, and its TCRdb copy is limited to in-frame clones, with some not included. The data contain around 400,000 clones, roughly nine tenths of them singletons. Sequenced: PBMCs or T cells enriched from blood (not recorded which). The origin of the receptors is a woman in her forties who had been exposed to COVID-19.

This chain connects TRBV6-2 or TRBV6-3 to TRBJ2-1, with a weak D call TRBD2 (6 bases). The CDR3 consists of 14 residues. Germline V lookup: CDR1 MNHEY, CDR2 SVGEGT. Trimming stripped 5 bases from V and 11 bases from J, with 19 bases between. CDR3 sequence (DNA): TGTGCCAGCAGTCTACCGGGAGTAGCGGTAAAGCAGTTCTTC. Translating it yields CASSLPGVAVKQFF.

The rearrangement joins TRBV2 to TRBJ1-1, with D perhaps TRBD1 (6 bases). Germline values: CDR1 SNHLY, CDR2 FYNNEI. V lost 4 bases and J 0 bases, leaving 18 bases between the germline ends. This CDR3 region has 17 residues. As DNA, the CDR3 is TGTGCCAGCAGTGTCGGGGGGGCGGGGCCCTTGAACACTGAAGCTTTCTTT. This translates into CASSVGGAGPLNTEAFF. Full variable domain (remainder filled in from reference TRBV2 and TRBJ1-1): EPEVTQTPSHQVTQMGQEVILRCVPISNHLYFYWYRQILGQKVEFLVSFYNNEISEKSEIFDDQFSVERPDGSNFTLKIRSTKLEDSAMYFCASSVGGAGPLNTEAFFGQGTRLTVV.

The chain couples TRBV2 to TRBJ1-2; D gene unclear. Trimming pared 1 base from V and 5 bases from J, leaving 5 bases between. CDR1 SNHLY and CDR2 FYNNEI come from the germline V gene. The CDR3 extends over 12 amino acids. The CDR3 region has the DNA TGTGCCAGCAGTGAAGGAGTATATGGCTACACCTTC. Protein: CASSEGVYGYTF.

This chain joins TRBV7-2 and TRBJ1-2; unclear D gene. V gave up 4 bases and J gave up 2 bases, with 14 bases separating them. From germline, CDR1 is SGHTA and CDR2 FQGNSA. The CDR3 consists of 15 residues. CDR3: CASSSSIGGNYGYTF. CDR3 bases: TGTGCCAGCAGCTCCTCCATTGGCGGGAACTATGGCTACACCTTC.

The rearrangement joins TRBV4-3 to TRBJ2-5; 12 bases are shared with TRBD2. The CDR3 sequence is 16 residues long. Germline lookup yields CDR1 LGHNA and CDR2 YSLEER. Trimming removed 2 bases from V and 5 bases from J; junction bases left unmatched: 6. The DNA for the CDR3 is TGCGCCAGCAGCCAATCTCTAGCGGGAGGGGGGGAGACCCAGTACTTC. Amino acids: CASSQSLAGGGETQYF.

The chain couples TRBV5-1 to TRBJ1-1, with D possibly matching TRBD1 (5 bases). The CDR3 consists of 15 residues. Germline CDR1 is SGHRS and CDR2 is YFSETQ. V shed 1 base and J shed 5 bases, with 15 bases lying between them. Here the CDR3 reads CASSLTPLGGTEAFF. The CDR3 DNA reads TGCGCCAGCAGCTTGACGCCCTTGGGGGGGACTGAAGCTTTCTTT.

CDR3 region: CASSLLNLRTNPNTEAFF. The CDR3 DNA reads TGCGCCAGCAGCCTCCTAAACTTACGGACAAACCCGAACACTGAAGCTTTCTTT. The gene calls are TRBV4-3 and TRBJ1-1, with D maybe TRBD1 (5 bases). The CDR3 spans 18 residues. Between the trimmed V and J ends, which lost 4 bases and 1 base, there was a span of 22 bases. Germline-derived CDR1 and CDR2 are LGHNA and YSLEER.

This clone was recorded only once. This chain uses TRBV19 with TRBJ2-5; 7 bases are shared with TRBD1. CDR1 LNHDA and CDR2 SQIVND come from the germline V gene (reference sequence). The J segment lost 0 bases and the V segment lost 5 bases, leaving 9 bases of the junction unmatched. The CDR3 consists of 16 residues. This CDR3 is CASSPLGQANQETQYF. In DNA, the CDR3 is TGTGCCAGTAGTCCTCTCGGACAGGCAAACCAAGAGACCCAGTACTTC. Looking up the rest from reference TRBV19 and TRBJ2-5 gives the full variable domain: DGGITQSPKYLFRKEGQNVTLSCEQNLNHDAMYWYRQDPGQGLRLIYYSQIVNDFQKGDIAEGYSVSREKKESFPLTVTSAQKNPTAFYLCASSPLGQANQETQYFGPGTRLLVL.

The rearrangement links TRBV7-2 to TRBJ2-5; perhaps TRBD2 as D (5 bases). Trimming shortened V by 3 bases and J by 2 bases, and 10 bases separated the two germline ends. The CDR3 runs to 14 residues. The germline CDR1 and CDR2 sequences are SGHTA and FQGNSA. The CDR3 protein is CASSFFGIQETQYF. The CDR3 coding sequence is TGTGCCAGCAGCTTTTTCGGGATTCAAGAGACCCAGTACTTC.

V and J are TRBV6-4 and TRBJ1-6; D may be TRBD1 (5 bases). CDR1 and CDR2 (germline): MRHNA, SNTAGT. The CDR3 sequence is 17 residues long. Trimming took 4 bases from V and 5 from J, leaving 18 bases between them. Here the CDR3 reads CASSGSRTTKNNSPLHF. The CDR3 nucleotides are TGTGCCAGCAGTGGATCGAGGACAACAAAAAATAATTCACCCCTCCACTTT.

The V and J genes are TRBV3-1 (or the pseudogene TRBV3-2) and TRBJ1-1; D possibly corresponds to TRBD1 (5 bases). CDR1 is LGHDT and CDR2 is YNNKEL in the germline V gene (reference sequence). V lost 4 bases and J lost 5, with 17 bases in between. This CDR3 has 15 residues. CDR3 in DNA: TGTGCCAGCAGCCCGTACCCACTTGGGGGGACTGAAGCTTTCTTT. This encodes CASSPYPLGGTEAFF.

The J gene is TRBJ2-7, the V gene TRBV4-3; unclear D gene. Trimming removed 0 bases from V and 3 bases from J, with 6 bases in between. The CDR3 has 13 residues. Germline V CDR1 and CDR2: LGHNA, YSLEER. As DNA, the CDR3 is TGCGCCAGCAGCCAAGAATTCTTCTACGAGCAGTACTTC. The encoded protein is CASSQEFFYEQYF.

The gene calls are TRBV2 and TRBJ1-1, with 9 bases matching TRBD1. Germline V CDR1 and CDR2: SNHLY, FYNNEI. V was clipped by 2 bases and J by 5 bases; unmatched bases: 12. This CDR3 comprises 17 residues. Written as DNA, the CDR3 is TGTGCCAGCAGTGAAAACCCCTATGGACAGGGGAGGACTGAAGCTTTCTTT. Amino acid sequence: CASSENPYGQGRTEAFF.

The chain has TRBV5-4 and TRBJ1-2; TRBD1 agrees at 7 bases. Losses at the gene ends were 4 bases for V and 6 bases for J; bases not matched to a gene: 6. The CDR3 has 13 residues. CDR1 SGHNT and CDR2 YYREEE come from the germline V gene (reference sequence). CDR3 amino acids: CASSLGQEDGYTF. Here the CDR3 DNA reads TGTGCCAGCAGCCTTGGACAGGAGGATGGCTACACCTTC.

The chain recombines TRBV30 with TRBJ1-2, with a possible D match to TRBD1 (5 bases). CDR3 size: 15 residues. CDR1 is GTSNPN and CDR2 is SVGIG in the germline V gene (reference sequence). V lost 0 bases and J lost 2, with 13 bases in between. The CDR3 bases are TGTGCCTGGAGTGTGGGTCGTCAGGGAAACTATGGCTACACCTTC. As protein: CAWSVGRQGNYGYTF.

This clone is a singleton in its sample. V gene TRBV9 combines with J gene TRBJ2-3, with D possibly TRBD1 on 5 matching bases. Germline V gene lookup returns CDR1 SGDLS and CDR2 YYNGEE. V was shortened by 1 base and J by 5 bases, with 5 bases between the two germline ends. The CDR3 spans 12 residues. This CDR3 is CASSVRGDTQYF. The CDR3 DNA reads TGTGCCAGCAGCGTAAGGGGAGATACGCAGTATTTT.

This chain links TRBV25-1 with TRBJ2-1, with D possibly TRBD2 on 5 matching bases. The V and J ends lost 4 bases and 4 bases respectively, with 11 bases between them. Germline V lookup: CDR1 MGHDK, CDR2 SYGVNS. The CDR3 length is 14 residues. CDR3 in amino acids: CASSGSGVYNEQFF. The CDR3 nucleotides read TGTGCCAGCAGTGGAAGCGGAGTGTACAATGAGCAGTTCTTC.

The CDR3 bases are TGTGCCAGCAGCGTAGCTACAGGGCAAAGAGGTGGCCTAACAGATACGCAGTATTTT. Translation: CASSVATGQRGGLTDTQYF. The chain recombines TRBV9 with TRBJ2-3; D is perhaps TRBD1 (6 bases). CDR1 is SGDLS and CDR2 is YYNGEE in the germline V gene. V shed 0 bases and J shed 3 bases, with 23 bases lying between them. CDR3 length: 19 amino acids.

The chain joins TRBV5-1 to TRBJ1-2; D possibly corresponds to TRBD1 (5 bases). V dropped 4 bases and J dropped 4 bases, with 20 bases sitting between them. This CDR3 has 16 residues. The germline V gene has CDR1 SGHRS and CDR2 YFSETQ. The CDR3 is CASSVGTGGGTYGYTF. CDR3 in DNA: TGCGCCAGCAGCGTGGGGACTGGAGGAGGAACCTATGGCTACACCTTC.

The V call is TRBV2, the J call TRBJ1-2; 12 bases map to TRBD1. The CDR3 consists of 13 residues. CDR1 SNHLY and CDR2 FYNNEI come from the germline V gene. The V segment lost 9 bases and the J segment 8 bases; nucleotides outside the gene matches: 7. CDR3: CASRDRGQEGYTF. Here the CDR3 DNA reads TGTGCCAGTCGGGACAGGGGGCAGGAGGGCTACACCTTC.

The V gene is TRBV6-5, the J gene TRBJ1-4, with 9 bases lining up with TRBD1. Germline loops: CDR1 MNHEY, CDR2 SVGAGI. This CDR3 region has 15 residues. The V segment lost 7 bases and the J segment 7 bases; nucleotides outside the gene matches: 10. The CDR3 DNA follows: TGTGCCAGCACCGAAAGGGGACAGGGTGTTGAAAAACTGTTTTTT. Encoded protein: CASTERGQGVEKLFF.

This rearrangement joins TRBV9 to TRBJ2-5; D possibly corresponds to TRBD1 (6 bases). Germline values: CDR1 SGDLS, CDR2 YYNGEE. The CDR3 is made up of 16 amino acids. With 3 bases removed from V and 4 bases from J, the gap between germline ends came to 19 bases. The CDR3 nucleotides are TGTGCCAGCAGCGCCACCTCGTCCCTCAGGGGAGAGACCCAGTACTTC. As protein: CASSATSSLRGETQYF.

This clone was found a few times. The V gene is TRBV5-4, the J gene TRBJ1-5, with D possibly matching TRBD1 (5 bases). Looked up from germline, CDR1 is SGHNT and CDR2 is YYREEE (reference sequence). This CDR3 is built from 18 residues. V was trimmed by 0 bases and J by 0 bases, leaving 16 bases between them. The CDR3 region is CASSLASRGPYSNQPQHF. The CDR3 bases are TGTGCCAGCAGCTTGGCCTCTAGGGGCCCTTATAGCAATCAGCCCCAGCATTTT.

The V and J genes are TRBV19 and TRBJ1-3; unclear D gene. The CDR3 consists of 14 residues. Deletions cut 4 bases from V and 2 bases from J, with 9 bases between. The germline V gene encodes CDR1 LNHDA and CDR2 SQIVND (reference sequence). In nucleotides, the CDR3 is TGTGCCAGTAGTACTAGGAGCCCTGGAAACACCATATATTTT. Translating gives CASSTRSPGNTIYF.

V gene TRBV5-1 combines with J gene TRBJ2-7; TRBD1 matches 7 bases. The trim removed 4 bases at V and 3 bases at J, leaving 10 bases unmatched. CDR3 length: 15 amino acids. CDR1 and CDR2 (germline): SGHRS, YFSETQ. CDR3 loop: CASSPGGDRLYEQYF. CDR3 sequence (DNA): TGCGCCAGCAGCCCTGGTGGGGACAGACTCTACGAGCAGTACTTC.